This TCR beta chain was found in a study of regulatory T cells in long-lasting Graves disease (dated by TCRdb to the early 2020s). In terms of the full investigation: Newly diagnosed Graves' disease patients had taken antithyroid drugs for less than 3 months. This study used TCR sequencing and RNA sequencing of peripheral blood to compare persistent Graves' disease patients against newly diagnosed Graves' disease patients. The study took place in China and was registered as a clinical trial. A total of 35 or so samples were covered by TCR sequencing, comprising around 13 persistent and roughly 20 newly diagnosed Graves' disease patients.

The paper's findings and limits, for the study overall: Persistent disease showed preferential use of TRBV28, TRBJ1-2 and TRBJ2-5, whereas newly diagnosed disease favored TRBV20-1 and TRBJ2-1. Persistent patients shared more public clonotypes among themselves (around 2,500) than newly diagnosed patients did (about 900). As a limitation, the authors acknowledged that the small sample size may reduce accuracy. Only the TCR beta chain was sequenced and analyzed. Persistent Graves' disease patients showed lower TCR Shannon entropy and fewer highly expanded clones than newly diagnosed patients, suggesting clonal expansion. Only peripheral blood was studied, because thyroid tissue, the primary lesion, was inaccessible.

The time point label of this sample denotes: newly diagnosed GD, antithyroid drugs for less than 3 months. For both TCR sequencing and RNA sequencing, RNA was extracted from PBMCs in TRIzol. The diagnosis of Graves' disease was made according to American Thyroid Association guidelines. Recruitment of patients was carried out at an endocrinology department in Xi'an, China. From each patient, around 9 milliliters of peripheral blood was collected into an EDTA anticoagulant tube. Ficoll Paque Plus density gradient separation was used to isolate PBMCs, and no additional T cell sorting was done. An Agilent 2100 Bioanalyzer and agarose gel were used to assess RNA quality, and a NanoDrop 2000 was used to measure RNA concentration. The library came from multiplex PCR. The listed sequencing device is Illumina HiSeq 4000. TCR beta libraries were built with iRepertoire HTBI primers and Arm-PCR amplification of CDR3 regions. Gel purification was performed on PCR products prior to sequencing. From the authors' description of their analysis: Gene usage analysis of CDR3 amino acid clonotypes used the approximately 62 TRBV and 14 to 15 TRBJ segments found across samples. COPE and FqMerger were used to merge the filtered high-quality paired reads into contigs. Contigs were aligned with BLAST to IMGT TRBV, TRBD and TRBJ reference genes, and CDR3 was defined per IMGT. Highly expanded clones were defined as clonotypes with a frequency above 0.1%. Shannon entropy served as the measure of repertoire diversity, while the Gini coefficient captured V-J evenness. A clonotype was considered public if more than one individual shared it. The public reads were reprocessed in TCRdb via fastp at Q25 and MiXCR, keeping in-frame beta chains. Duplicate CDR3 protein sequences are folded into a single record with the most common DNA and genes. The V and J calls were not made by the authors but by TCRdb's processing. Across this sample there are approximately 350,000 distinct CDR3 sequences, with 10% to 15% seen only once. Jointly, the top ten make up under 20% of the sample.

The CDR3 measures 16 amino acids from cysteine to phenylalanine. Only the CDR3 region is kept as DNA, spanning 48 bases read in frame from base 1. Relative to germline, V is 2 bases shorter and J is 5 bases shorter, with 15 bases between their ends. Sequences MGHRA (CDR1) and YSYEKL (CDR2) are obtained from the germline V gene. This clonotype was observed many times. Its antigen specificity is not known. No qualities accompany the bases; no much larger clone lies one base away. This same sample was also part of a study on T cells in Graves' hyperthyroidism and ophthalmopathy. In that second paper, the authors write: Graves' hyperthyroidism was defined as stable when no progression to ophthalmopathy occurred over 18 months of follow-up. Hyperthyroidism patients were newly diagnosed, with disease duration under 2 months, and aged 18 to 65 years. Exclusion was applied to patients with uncontrolled infections, other autoimmune diseases, pregnancy or lactation. Diagnoses were based on clinical symptoms, serum thyroxine and TRAb, thyroid ultrasound and orbital computed tomography. A first-round RT-PCR of the TCR CDR3 used the HTBI primer set with the Qiagen OneStep RT-PCR kit. Most expanded thyroid clonotypes (frequency above 0.001) were also found in blood, which suggests that blood repertoires may mirror thyroid immune responses. A model built on a 13 V-J signature distinguished ophthalmopathy from stable hyperthyroidism, reaching about 88% sensitivity and about 81% specificity in cross-validation and 80%/75% in testing. In validation, progression to ophthalmopathy was predicted by the model with roughly 71% sensitivity and just over 72% specificity, a median of about 6.4 months before onset. A discovery cohort of around 100 patients, roughly 43 with Graves' ophthalmopathy and approximately 55 with stable Graves' hyperthyroidism, was used to find distinguishing TCR V-J signatures. Prospective prediction of ophthalmopathy was tested in an independent validation cohort consisting of 18 hyperthyroidism patients and approximately 16 patients who later progressed to ophthalmopathy. The approximately 100 discovery patients were randomly divided into training and test sets at a 7:3 ratio. Thyroid tissue and blood T-cell repertoires from more than five Graves' hyperthyroidism patients were also compared in the study. After sampling, hyperthyroidism patients received methimazole starting at 30 mg daily, and ophthalmopathy patients received high-dose intravenous methylprednisolone. Libraries were constructed in a second round of multiplex PCR, after which size selection and purification were performed. Sequencing of the libraries was done on an Illumina HiSeq2000 using paired-end 100 bp reads. SOAPnuke was used to process the raw data, with reads discarded if the reads contained adapters or uncalled bases, had a mean Phred below 15, or lacked an exact constant-primer or identifier match. COPE v1.2.5 was used to merge the high-quality paired reads, and each unique nucleotide sequence was defined as a clonotype. MiTCR v1.1 was used to align clonotypes to the IMGT TRBV, TRBD and TRBJ reference segments. The analysis included only V-J combinations with a frequency above 0.0001, which together covered roughly 99% of the repertoires. The TCS score was defined as the ratio of F50 (clonal expansion) to E x V (chaos), calculated using BLOSUM62-based TCRdist between CDR3 peptides within each V-J. Welch's t-statistics and random forest reduced 500 to 550 V-J features to about 13, which were used in a naive Bayes classifier (R e1071). Sample size was not statistically predetermined, and blinding of investigators to group allocation was not performed. The paper reports TCR Vbeta CDR3 sequencing of roughly 140 peripheral blood samples: some 44 ophthalmopathy, around 80 hyperthyroidism and around 17 progressor patients.

The V and J segments used are TRBV4-1 and TRBJ2-2, with no confidently assigned D gene. This TCR was sampled from a woman younger than 30 with Graves disease. Donor details come from another sample of the same person, matched by shared clones. The material was peripheral blood mononuclear cells (PBMCs), obtained at new diagnosis, from a patient treated with antithyroid drugs. The CDR3 is CASSQSYSGKTGELFF. The DNA sequence follows: TGCGCCAGCAGCCAATCCTATAGTGGCAAAACCGGGGAGCTGTTTTTT.